This T cell receptor (beta chain) was profiled in a study of blood T cell repertoires in COVID-19 (TCRdb year 2020). Study-level background: Samples from collaborators originated in the United States, Italy and Spain and spanned both the acute and convalescent phases of COVID-19. The material from the prospective study consisted of cDNA or gDNA derived from T cells, B-cell-depleted T cells, or PBMCs. The dataset comprised deeply sampled blood TCRbeta repertoires from subjects exposed to, actively infected with, or recovered from COVID-19. The repertoires were made available in a free public database intended to serve as a resource for research on the immune response to SARS-CoV-2. The samples were drawn from two sources: the first 160 participants of the ongoing ImmuneRACE study, and over 1,000 subjects contributed by 6 global collaborators. Sample metadata almost always included a de-identified subject ID, COVID-19 status, age in years and sex. Where available, HLA class I and class II types were obtained from metadata supplied by the sample provider rather than from assay-based typing.

The immunoSEQ Assay, a bias-controlled multiplex PCR, was used to amplify TCRbeta CDR3 regions from genomic DNA. The authors' pipeline ran thus. Within the assay, amplification of reference gene primers was used to estimate how many nucleated cells each sample contained. To quantify the absolute abundance of each unique TCRbeta CDR3 rearrangement, sequence reads were collapsed and filtered. For each sample, productive Simpson clonality was calculated by taking the square root of Simpson's diversity index across productive rearrangements. TCRdb limited this immuneACCESS table to in-frame rearrangements with V and J called. A share of clones is missing; checked studies link under half to unresolved V genes, and the rest is unexplained. The DNA gave D and trimming, while V, J and clone size come from that table. The sample table holds around 200,000 clones, of which 80% were seen once. The ten largest clones represent around 4.7% of the sample.

On the study overall, not on this receptor specifically: The amount of clinical and demographic metadata varied by source and participant and was provided uncurated.

Concerning this clone: It lacks a known antigen. Base qualities are not provided; no much larger clone lies one nucleotide away.

Each collaborating institution followed its own protocols to collect whole blood in K2EDTA tubes. For TCRbeta analysis, collaborators shipped samples in one of three forms: frozen whole blood, isolated PBMCs, or DNA extracted from either of those sample types. CDR1 and CDR2, per the germline V gene, are SNHLY and FYNNEI. Measured from the cysteine to the phenylalanine, the CDR3 is 16 residues long. Just the 48-base CDR3 DNA is kept, in frame starting at base 1. V ends up 6 bases short and J 5 bases short, with an unmatched junction base count of 11. This sequence was found in a human donor in a cohort sampled during active COVID-19. The receptor chain draws on TRBV2 and TRBJ2-2; TRBD1 agrees with 8 junctional bases. The specimen sequenced was peripheral blood. In nucleotides, the sequence is TGTGCCAGCAGCCCCACCAGGGGGCTGAGGACCGGGGAGCTGTTTTTT. Its coded protein is CASSPTRGLRTGELFF.